This paragraph reports one T cell receptor (beta chain). Original processing notes: Estimation of nucleated cell counts relied on the amplification of reference gene primers. Measured with immunoSEQ multiplex PCR; TCRdb has only the in-frame clones, and not every one. V and J calls and clone size are those listed in that table; D and trimming were worked out from the DNA. The sample holds fewer than 200,000 clones, approximately 86% seen once. These data are taken from a study of blood T cell repertoires in COVID-19. Study in general: Spain, Italy and the United States supplied samples that represented acute and convalescent COVID-19. From T cells, B-cell-depleted T cells, or PBMCs came the material, which was cDNA or gDNA.

CDR3 length: 16 amino acids. Looked up from germline, CDR1 is MNHEY and CDR2 is SMNVEV (reference sequence). The J segment lost 1 base and the V segment lost 3 bases, leaving 7 bases of the junction unmatched. The gene calls are TRBV27 and TRBJ1-2; the match to TRBD1 covers 8 bases. This receptor was taken from a man over 45 with active or convalescent COVID-19. Sequenced input: peripheral blood. The DNA for the CDR3 is TGTGCCAGCAGTTTGTTGGGACAGGAGAGTAACTATGGCTACACCTTC. Protein sequence: CASSLLGQESNYGYTF.